The 31 T cell receptor beta chains below come from one sample, sequenced in a study of T-cell reconstitution after alpha-beta-depleted transplantation in children. Unique molecular identifiers were used to barcode this TCRbeta library. TCRdb processed the PCR reads anew with MiXCR; each CDR3 protein has one entry. The repertoire has about 300,000 distinct CDR3 sequences, around 10% of them found once; the top ten carry around 7.5%. Source: PBMCs, taken before TCRalphabeta/CD19-depleted stem cell transplant. These receptors originate from a boy under two years old with acute myeloid leukemia, due to receive a stem cell transplant.

In its sample, this clonotype was seen many times. The chain combines TRBV9 with TRBJ2-1; 11 nucleotides align to TRBD2. Germline trimming cut 3 bases from V and 4 bases from J; bases unmatched to any gene: 9. Germline assignment: CDR1 SGDLS and CDR2 YYNGEE. This CDR3 spans 17 amino acids. For the CDR3, the DNA is TGTGCCAGCAGCGGGTCTACTAGCGGGGGTTCGTACAATGAGCAGTTCTTC. It yields the protein CASSGSTSGGSYNEQFF.

The sample holds many counts of this clonotype. V usage is TRBV5-1 and J usage is TRBJ2-2; TRBD2 matches at 8 bases. The CDR3 extends over 16 amino acids. Per germline, CDR1 SGHRS and CDR2 YFSETQ. Trimming removed 4 bases from V and 6 bases from J; junction bases left unmatched: 11. CDR3 sequence reads: CASSPGLERNPGELFF. The CDR3 bases are TGCGCCAGCAGCCCGGGACTAGAGAGGAATCCCGGGGAGCTGTTTTTT.

This chain connects TRBV6-5 to TRBJ2-1, with TRBD2 matching over 9 bases. Looked up from germline, CDR1 is MNHEY and CDR2 is SVGAGI. This CDR3 contains 18 residues. V lost 6 bases and J lost 3; bases outside the gene matches: 15. The CDR3 reads CASSLLPPSSGVYNEQFF. In DNA, the CDR3 is TGTGCCAGCAGCCTCCTCCCCCCCTCTAGCGGGGTCTACAATGAGCAGTTCTTC.

This clonotype was counted many times. The chain carries TRBV3-1 and TRBJ1-5; no clear D gene. V was cut by 1 base and J by 4 bases, with 8 bases left in between. Germline V gene lookup returns CDR1 LGHDT and CDR2 YNNKEL (reference sequence). The CDR3 length is 14 residues. The CDR3 loop is CASSQGVYNQPQHF. The CDR3 nucleotides are TGTGCCAGCAGCCAAGGTGTCTATAATCAGCCCCAGCATTTT.

This clonotype was seen repeatedly, ten times or more. This chain uses TRBV7-9 with TRBJ2-7; D remains ambiguous. Germline CDR1 and CDR2: SEHNR and FQNEAQ (reference sequence). Trimming took off 5 bases at V and 3 bases at J, with 11 bases between the two ends. This CDR3 has 13 residues. The chain's CDR3 is CASSPGTHYEQYF. The CDR3 bases are TGTGCCAGCAGCCCGGGCACCCACTACGAGCAGTACTTC.

Only a few counts were recorded for this clonotype. This sequence joins TRBV20-1 and TRBJ2-1; 10 positions match TRBD1. Germline lookup yields CDR1 DFQATT and CDR2 SNEGSKA (reference sequence). V lost 5 bases and J lost 6; bases outside the gene matches: 7. CDR3 length: 14 amino acids. CDR3 loop: CSADRDRGANEQFF. CDR3 sequence (DNA): TGCAGTGCTGACCGGGACAGGGGCGCCAATGAGCAGTTCTTC.

This clonotype came up many times. CDR3 residues: CASNKLTRPGLKNEQFF. The CDR3, as DNA: TGTGCCAGCAATAAACTCACCAGGCCGGGACTTAAAAATGAGCAGTTCTTC. The chain recombines TRBV28 with TRBJ2-1, with TRBD2 as a possible D gene (6 bases). The V gene lost 7 bases and the J gene lost 7 bases, with 26 bases spanning the gap. Per germline, CDR1 MDHEN and CDR2 SYDVKM. The CDR3 has 17 amino acids.

The gene calls are TRBV28 and TRBJ2-3; 7 bases map to TRBD2. Germline assignment: CDR1 MDHEN and CDR2 SYDVKM. Trimming removed 2 bases from V and 6 bases from J; junction bases left unmatched: 2. There are 13 residues in the CDR3. In DNA, the CDR3 is TGTGCCAGCAGTTTAGGGGGGGTCGATACGCAGTATTTT. Its protein product is CASSLGGVDTQYF.

In its sample, this clonotype was seen many times. The J gene is TRBJ1-3, the V gene TRBV20-1; 7 bases map to TRBD1. Per the germline V gene, CDR1 is DFQATT and CDR2 is SNEGSKA (reference sequence). The CDR3 is 16 residues long. Unmatched junction bases numbered 8, after V lost 1 base and J lost 2 bases. This CDR3 reads CSARVGQGVAGNTIYF. The CDR3 DNA reads TGCAGTGCTAGAGTGGGGCAGGGGGTAGCTGGAAACACCATATATTTT.

In this sample, this clonotype turned up many times. V is TRBV15 and J is TRBJ2-3; a possible D gene is TRBD1 (6 bases). V lost 5 bases to trimming and J lost 7 bases, with 19 bases between them. The CDR3 sequence is 15 residues long. The V gene's germline CDR1 is LNHNV and CDR2 YYDKDF (reference sequence). CDR3 bases: TGTGCCACCAGCGAGGTAACAGGGTTTTGGAATACGCAGTATTTT. As protein: CATSEVTGFWNTQYF.

This clonotype was recorded many times. The chain links TRBV7-6 to TRBJ1-5; 7 bases align to TRBD1. After removal of 5 bases from V and 2 bases from J, the junction contained 0 bases not matched to a gene. This CDR3 is built from 13 residues. The germline CDR1 and CDR2 sequences are SGHVS and FNYEAQ. The CDR3 coding sequence is TGTGCCAGCAGCACAGGGGGCAATCAGCCCCAGCATTTT. It is translated as CASSTGGNQPQHF.

Many counts were recorded for this clonotype. This chain connects TRBV7-2 to TRBJ2-3, with D possibly TRBD2 on 6 matching bases. Trimming removed 4 bases at V and 6 bases at J, with 17 bases between. The CDR3 has 15 amino acids. Germline V CDR1 and CDR2: SGHTA, FQGNSA. The CDR3 reads CASSSRLPSADTQYF. The CDR3 region has the DNA TGTGCCAGCAGCTCACGGCTACCTAGCGCCGATACGCAGTATTTT. Full variable domain (rest looked up from reference TRBV7-2 and TRBJ2-3): GAGVSQSPSNKVTEKGKDVELRCDPISGHTALYWYRQSLGQGLEFLIYFQGNSAPDKSGLPSDRFSAERTGGSVSTLTIQRTQQEDSAVYLCASSSRLPSADTQYFGPGTRLTVL.

This clonotype was picked up many times. This sequence joins TRBV29-1 and TRBJ2-2; D is ambiguous. Trimming took 1 base from V and 1 from J, leaving 10 bases between them. This CDR3 has 15 residues. Per germline, CDR1 SQVTM and CDR2 ANQGSEA. DNA for the CDR3: TGCAGCGTTGAAGGGGCAGCCATGAACACCGGGGAGCTGTTTTTT. Translated, it gives CSVEGAAMNTGELFF.

Many counts were recorded for this clonotype. This chain connects TRBV7-2 to TRBJ2-1; D is perhaps TRBD1 (6 bases). Germline loops: CDR1 SGHTA, CDR2 FQGNSA. The V and J ends lost 3 bases and 2 bases respectively, with 14 bases between them. This CDR3 has 16 amino acids. The CDR3 loop is CASSFPATGTYNEQFF. CDR3 nucleotides: TGTGCCAGCAGCTTCCCGGCGACAGGTACCTACAATGAGCAGTTCTTC.

At least ten counts were recorded for this clonotype. This chain connects TRBV20-1 to TRBJ2-1; either TRBD1 or TRBD2 may supply D (5 bases each). This CDR3 is 14 amino acids long. V was shortened by 8 bases and J by 0 bases, with 14 bases between the two germline ends. Germline lookup yields CDR1 DFQATT and CDR2 SNEGSKA (reference sequence). The CDR3 coding sequence is TGCAGTCCCCACCCGGGACGCTCCTACAATGAGCAGTTCTTC. This sequence encodes CSPHPGRSYNEQFF.

The V and J genes are TRBV12-3 or TRBV12-4 and TRBJ2-1, with D perhaps matching TRBD1 (5 bases). V lost 5 bases to trimming and J lost 12 bases, with 20 bases between them. The CDR3 covers 14 residues. The CDR3, as DNA: TGTGCCAGCAGTCCCCCGACAGAAAAGTACGGGCAGTTCTTC. Translated: CASSPPTEKYGQFF.

This clonotype was seen a few times. This rearrangement joins TRBV7-3 to TRBJ2-7; the match to TRBD1 covers 11 bases. The germline gives CDR1 SGHTA, CDR2 FQGTGA. V trimming: 1 base; J trimming: 5 bases; junction bases outside the gene matches: 10. CDR3 length: 17 residues. CDR3 protein: CASSLRGRTGGLNEQYF. CDR3 nucleotide sequence: TGTGCCAGCAGCTTAAGGGGAAGGACAGGGGGCTTAAACGAGCAGTACTTC.

V gene TRBV29-1 combines with J gene TRBJ2-3, with TRBD2 identical over 10 bases. The CDR3 contains 14 residues. CDR1 is SQVTM, CDR2 ANQGSEA, per germline. V dropped 1 base and J dropped 6; count of bases not matched to a gene: 4. Here the CDR3 reads CSVEGGTSADTQYF. CDR3 DNA sequence: TGCAGCGTTGAAGGGGGGACTAGCGCGGATACGCAGTATTTT.

This clonotype came up many times. This chain connects TRBV12-3 or TRBV12-4 to TRBJ1-4, with TRBD1 as a possible D gene (5 bases). V dropped 4 bases and J dropped 5 bases, with 14 bases sitting between them. This CDR3 is built from 15 residues. CDR3 amino acids: CASSSQDTQNEKLFF. The CDR3, as DNA: TGTGCCAGCAGTTCCCAGGACACCCAGAATGAAAAACTGTTTTTT.

The V gene is TRBV5-1, the J gene TRBJ1-1; the D gene is possibly TRBD1 (6 bases). Germline loops: CDR1 SGHRS, CDR2 YFSETQ. This CDR3 has 13 residues. Trimming removed 1 base from V and 6 bases from J, with 10 bases in between. CDR3 sequence reads: CASSLTGFAEAFF. CDR3 sequence (DNA): TGCGCCAGCAGCTTGACAGGGTTCGCTGAAGCTTTCTTT.

This clonotype was seen at least ten times. The chain combines TRBV30 with TRBJ1-2, with a weak D call TRBD1 (5 bases). In germline, CDR1 is GTSNPN, CDR2 SVGIG (reference sequence). Trimming pared 2 bases from V and 2 bases from J, leaving 15 bases between. The CDR3 sequence is 15 residues long. CDR3 amino acids: CAWSMSSAGNYGYTF. The CDR3, as DNA: TGTGCCTGGAGTATGTCCTCGGCAGGGAACTATGGCTACACCTTC. Full variable domain (outside the CDR3, taken from reference TRBV30 and TRBJ1-2): SQTIHQWPATLVQPVGSPLSLECTVEGTSNPNLYWYRQAAGRGLQLLFYSVGIGQISSEVPQNLSASRPQDRQFILSSKKLLLSDSGFYLCAWSMSSAGNYGYTFGSGTRLTVV.

The chain carries TRBV6-5 and TRBJ2-7; D remains unclear. Trimming cost V 2 bases and J 12 bases, with 11 bases left between them. Germline V gene sequence: CDR1 MNHEY, CDR2 SVGAGI. The CDR3 is made up of 11 amino acids. Written as DNA, the CDR3 is TGTGCCAGCAGTTACAGGGCCACATGGTACTTC. Its translation: CASSYRATWYF.

This clonotype came up a few times. The CDR3 sequence is CASSPGGGMAGELFF. CDR3 nucleotide sequence: TGTGCCAGCAGTCCAGGGGGAGGGATGGCCGGGGAGCTGTTTTTT. V is TRBV6-1 and J is TRBJ2-2; D may be TRBD1 or TRBD2 (7 bases each). V shed 5 bases and J shed 6 bases, with 16 bases lying between them. Germline V gene lookup returns CDR1 MNHNS and CDR2 SASEGT. This CDR3 region has 15 residues.

A word on this clonotype: One base away lies a much larger clone, so this may be a sequencing read error. CDR3 region: CASSSLAGGPGDTQYF. DNA of the CDR3: TGTGCCAGCAGTTCCCTAGCGGGGGGGCCGGGAGATACGCAGTATTTT. This sequence joins TRBV12-3 or TRBV12-4 and TRBJ2-3; 12 bases are shared with TRBD2. CDR3 length: 16 residues. V trimming: 4 bases; J trimming: 5 bases; junction bases outside the gene matches: 7.

In the case of this clonotype: This could be a read error, since a much larger clone is one nucleotide away. The chain recombines TRBV12-3 or TRBV12-4 with TRBJ2-1, with D unresolved. The CDR3 is 14 residues long. Trimming removed 2 bases at V and 10 bases at J, with 15 bases between. The CDR3 coding sequence is TGTGCCAGCAGTTTAATCTCCATGATTGAAGAGCAGTTCTTC. This codes for CASSLISMIEEQFF.

In its sample, this clonotype was seen many times. The rearrangement links TRBV5-1 to TRBJ1-6, with D perhaps TRBD1 (6 bases). This CDR3 has 14 amino acids. Trimming cost V 1 base and J 5 bases, with 7 bases left between them. Per germline, CDR1 SGHRS and CDR2 YFSETQ. CDR3 protein: CASSLRQDNSPLHF. Here the CDR3 DNA reads TGCGCCAGCAGCTTGAGACAGGATAATTCACCCCTCCACTTT.

This clonotype was picked up many times. This chain links TRBV20-1 with TRBJ1-1; 10 positions agree with TRBD1. The CDR3 totals 16 residues. V gave up 1 base and J gave up 1 base; unmatched junction bases: 6. Looked up from germline, CDR1 is DFQATT and CDR2 is SNEGSKA (reference sequence). Here the CDR3 reads CSARVRTGGKNTEAFF. The CDR3 DNA reads TGCAGTGCTAGAGTCAGGACAGGGGGAAAGAACACTGAAGCTTTCTTT.

This clonotype has a count of ten or more. The CDR3 DNA is TGCGCCAGCAGCCCCCTTTCGGTCCAAGAGACCCAGTACTTC. Protein product: CASSPLSVQETQYF. V is TRBV5-1 and J is TRBJ2-5; no firm D call. Looked up from germline, CDR1 is SGHRS and CDR2 is YFSETQ. The CDR3 is 14 amino acids. The ends were cut back, 4 bases at V and 1 base at J, with 11 bases in the middle. The full variable domain, completed using reference TRBV5-1 and TRBJ2-5, is KAGVTQTPRYLIKTRGQQVTLSCSPISGHRSVSWYQQTPGQGLQFLFEYFSETQRNKGNFPGRFSGRQFSNSRSEMNVSTLELGDSALYLCASSPLSVQETQYFGPGTRLLVL.

This clonotype was observed many times. The V call is TRBV29-1, the J call TRBJ2-1, with TRBD2 as a possible D gene (6 bases). Germline V gene sequence: CDR1 SQVTM, CDR2 ANQGSEA. Deletions cut 0 bases from V and 7 bases from J, with 16 bases between. CDR3 length: 15 residues. CDR3 sequence: CSVEDKGEGGNEQFF. As DNA, the CDR3 is TGCAGCGTTGAAGATAAAGGGGAAGGAGGGAATGAGCAGTTCTTC.

This clonotype was seen repeatedly, ten times or more. CDR3 in amino acids: CATAPGQSFEGGLFF. The CDR3 nucleotides are TGTGCCACCGCCCCGGGACAGTCCTTCGAGGGAGGACTGTTTTTT. This chain joins TRBV10-3 and TRBJ1-4, with 7 bases matching TRBD1. Trimming took 10 bases from V and 13 from J; bases not matched to a gene: 21. CDR1 is ENHRY and CDR2 is SYGVKD in the germline V gene. The CDR3 contains 15 residues.

This clonotype was seen repeatedly, ten times or more. V and J are TRBV10-3 and TRBJ2-3; TRBD2 agrees at 9 bases. The CDR3 is made up of 14 amino acids. J was trimmed by 5 bases and V by 2 bases; bases with no gene match: 2. The V gene's germline CDR1 is ENHRY and CDR2 SYGVKD. CDR3 residues: CAISEGLAIDTQYF. The CDR3 DNA reads TGTGCCATCAGTGAGGGACTAGCGATAGATACGCAGTATTTT.